A single sample gave rise to the 29 T cell receptor beta chains below, sequenced in a study of siplizumab effects on memory and regulatory T cells (dated by TCRdb to the late 2010s). The library was made by the immunoSEQ multiplex PCR assay. This is the immuneACCESS table as TCRdb keeps it, with only in-frame sequences that have V and J called. A part of the clones is gone; compared with another copy, unresolved V genes explain less than half, and the rest is unexplained. This sample has approximately 94,000 clones in its table, and about 91% of those were observed once. Clones ranked in the top ten supply about 0.15% of the sample. The specimen was CD4+ T cells sorted from blood. These TCRs come from a human donor in good health.

J is TRBJ2-3 and V is TRBV7-2; 7 positions match TRBD1. Germline loops: CDR1 SGHTA, CDR2 FQGNSA. The V gene end was trimmed by 1 base and the J gene end by 6 bases; junction bases not matched to a gene: 13. The CDR3 covers 17 residues. CDR3 in DNA: TGTGCCAGCAGCTTAGGGGTGACAGGGATCATCGGCGATACGCAGTATTTT. As protein: CASSLGVTGIIGDTQYF.

The J gene is TRBJ2-3, the V gene TRBV7-2; D not certain. The CDR3 runs to 13 residues. Trimming cost V 1 base and J 6 bases, with 8 bases left between them. Germline values: CDR1 SGHTA, CDR2 FQGNSA. CDR3 sequence (DNA): TGTGCCAGCAGCTTAGGTCCTACCGATACGCAGTATTTT. It is translated as CASSLGPTDTQYF.

This clone showed up just once. The CDR3 bases are TGCGCCAGCAGCAAGCGGGCTAGCTACGGGACCTACAATGAGCAGTTCTTC. Protein product: CASSKRASYGTYNEQFF. The chain carries TRBV5-1 and TRBJ2-1; possible D gene TRBD2, 6 bases. This CDR3 is 17 amino acids long. Germline V CDR1 and CDR2: SGHRS, YFSETQ. Deletions cut 4 bases from V and 2 bases from J, with 19 bases between.

This chain links TRBV11-2 with TRBJ2-5; D remains unclear. V lost 1 base to trimming and J lost 3 bases, with 12 bases between them. CDR3 length: 15 residues. CDR1 is SGHAT, CDR2 FQNNGV, per germline. The CDR3 spells CASSLGLLEKETQYF. CDR3 DNA: TGTGCCAGCAGCTTAGGTCTATTAGAAAAAGAGACCCAGTACTTC.

The DNA of the CDR3 is TGCGCCAGCAGCTTGGGGGACGGCAGCTACGAGCAGTACTTC. Protein product: CASSLGDGSYEQYF. The chain has TRBV5-1 and TRBJ2-7; D is tentatively TRBD1 or TRBD2 (5 bases each). Germline-derived CDR1 and CDR2 are SGHRS and YFSETQ. This CDR3 is built from 14 residues. Trimming took off 0 bases at V and 3 bases at J, with 10 bases between the two ends.

J is TRBJ1-5 and V is TRBV19; D remains ambiguous. Germline V gene sequence: CDR1 LNHDA, CDR2 SQIVND (reference sequence). The CDR3 totals 14 residues. With 4 bases removed from V and 0 bases from J, the gap between germline ends came to 7 bases. The CDR3 nucleotides read TGTGCCAGTAGTAGGGCATATAGCAATCAGCCCCAGCATTTT. It translates to CASSRAYSNQPQHF.

The rearrangement joins TRBV6-1 to TRBJ2-3, with 8 bases identical to TRBD2. The CDR3 spans 17 residues. Losses at the gene ends were 3 bases for V and 6 bases for J; bases not matched to a gene: 14. Germline values: CDR1 MNHNS, CDR2 SASEGT. The CDR3 reads CASSDSGTSGSLDTQYF. DNA of the CDR3: TGTGCCAGCAGTGATAGCGGTACTAGCGGCAGTTTGGATACGCAGTATTTT.

The V gene is TRBV19, the J gene TRBJ1-5; TRBD1 matches at 11 bases. The J segment lost 0 bases and the V segment lost 8 bases, leaving 9 bases of the junction unmatched. The germline V gene encodes CDR1 LNHDA and CDR2 SQIVND (reference sequence). The CDR3 contains 17 residues. In nucleotides, the CDR3 is TGTGCCAGTGCGGACAGGGGGCTGGTAGGTAGCAATCAGCCCCAGCATTTT. Its translation is CASADRGLVGSNQPQHF.

The V call is TRBV25-1, the J call TRBJ1-4, with 9 bases lining up with TRBD1. With V trimmed by 2 bases and J by 3 bases, 4 bases remained unmatched. CDR1 and CDR2 (germline): MGHDK, SYGVNS. This CDR3 contains 16 residues. The CDR3 reads CASSEDRGRSNEKLFF. The CDR3 bases are TGTGCCAGCAGTGAAGACAGGGGGAGGTCTAATGAAAAACTGTTTTTT.

This clone occurred a few times. J is TRBJ1-2 and V is TRBV4-2, with no clear D. Per germline, CDR1 LGHNA and CDR2 YNFKEQ. Trimming stripped 0 bases from V and 8 bases from J, with 13 bases between. The CDR3 runs to 14 residues. In DNA form, the CDR3 reads TGTGCCAGCAGCCAAGATGAGGGAATAGGCGGCTACACCTTC. Protein: CASSQDEGIGGYTF.

The chain employs TRBV10-1 and TRBJ1-2, with D perhaps matching TRBD1 (6 bases). This CDR3 has 16 residues. CDR1 and CDR2 from the germline V gene are WNHNN and SYGVQD (reference sequence). V was cut by 7 bases and J by 5 bases, with 23 bases left in between. This CDR3 reads CASTSGGLKTSYGYTF. DNA for the CDR3: TGCGCCAGCACGAGTGGGGGGCTTAAAACCTCATATGGCTACACCTTC.

The chain is built from TRBV5-1 and TRBJ2-2; D may be TRBD2 (5 bases). Germline CDR1 and CDR2: SGHRS and YFSETQ. This CDR3 is 12 amino acids long. V lost 6 bases and J 7 bases, leaving 10 bases between the germline ends. The CDR3 sequence: CASNLGVGELFF. The CDR3 coding sequence is TGCGCCAGCAATCTGGGAGTCGGGGAGCTGTTTTTT.

J is TRBJ2-3 and V is TRBV19; either TRBD1 or TRBD2 may supply D (6 bases each). CDR3 length equals 14 residues. V lost 8 bases and J 0 bases, leaving 12 bases between the germline ends. Looked up from germline, CDR1 is LNHDA and CDR2 is SQIVND (reference sequence). This chain's CDR3 is CASEGGLSTDTQYF. DNA of the CDR3: TGTGCCAGTGAAGGGGGACTGAGCACAGATACGCAGTATTTT.

The chain recombines TRBV28 with TRBJ2-7, with a weak D call TRBD2 (7 bases). The length of the CDR3 is 13 residues. Germline assignment: CDR1 MDHEN and CDR2 SYDVKM. Trimming took off 2 bases at V and 6 bases at J, with 11 bases between the two ends. The CDR3 protein is CASSLGGGPEQYF. CDR3 nucleotides: TGTGCCAGCAGTTTAGGGGGGGGCCCCGAGCAGTACTTC.

The V call is TRBV18, the J call TRBJ1-2; no firm D call. The V gene lost 3 bases and the J gene lost 4 bases, with 9 bases spanning the gap. The CDR3 spans 13 residues. Germline values: CDR1 KGHSH, CDR2 LQKENI. The CDR3 protein is CASSPPSGYGYTF. The CDR3 nucleotides are TGTGCCAGCTCACCCCCCTCAGGCTATGGCTACACCTTC.

The DNA of the CDR3 is TGTGCCAGCAGCTTAACTCGTCTAGATACGCAGTATTTT. Protein product: CASSLTRLDTQYF. V and J are TRBV7-3 and TRBJ2-3; D gene unclear. The V gene's germline CDR1 is SGHTA and CDR2 FQGTGA. The V end lost 0 bases, the J end lost 5 bases, and 6 bases lay between the germline ends. The CDR3 runs to 13 residues.

This clone was picked up one time. The rearrangement joins TRBV5-6 to TRBJ1-3; D is undetermined. The CDR3 length is 15 residues. In germline, CDR1 is SGHDT, CDR2 YYEEEE. V was cut by 4 bases and J by 0 bases, with 11 bases left in between. In DNA form, the CDR3 reads TGTGCCAGCAGCATTAGGAGTCTCTCTGGAAACACCATATATTTT. Encoded protein: CASSIRSLSGNTIYF.

The chain links TRBV21-1 to TRBJ1-2. TRBV21-1 is described as a pseudogene. This CDR3 comprises 17 residues. This chain's CDR3 is CASSKGRVRGGVRGYTF. The CDR3 DNA follows: TGTGCCAGCAGCAAAGGACGGGTCAGGGGAGGTGTTAGAGGCTACACCTTC.

The chain has TRBV4-1 and TRBJ2-7, with D perhaps being TRBD1 or TRBD2 (5 bases each). CDR3 length: 15 amino acids. Germline V gene sequence: CDR1 MGHRA, CDR2 YSYEKL. V gave up 0 bases and J gave up 6 bases, with 15 bases separating them. This CDR3 reads CASSQDRDPLGEQYF. DNA for the CDR3: TGCGCCAGCAGCCAAGATAGGGACCCGCTGGGCGAGCAGTACTTC.

This chain links TRBV28 with TRBJ2-7, with unresolved D. CDR3 length equals 14 residues. Germline-derived CDR1 and CDR2 are MDHEN and SYDVKM. V was shortened by 3 bases and J by 0 bases, with 9 bases between the two germline ends. The DNA of the CDR3 is TGTGCCAGCAGTTTTATACGAAGCTCCTACGAGCAGTACTTC. Residues: CASSFIRSSYEQYF.

The chain is built from TRBV28 and TRBJ1-4; D is perhaps TRBD1 (5 bases). Germline lookup yields CDR1 MDHEN and CDR2 SYDVKM. The V end lost 2 bases, the J end lost 3 bases, and 7 bases lay between the germline ends. This CDR3 has 14 residues. The DNA of the CDR3 is TGTGCCAGCAGTTTAGGGGGTGCTAATGAAAAACTGTTTTTT. It is translated as CASSLGGANEKLFF.

The CDR3 region has the DNA TGTGCCAGCAGATCCGTGGTCCACGAGCAGTACTTC. Amino acid sequence: CASRSVVHEQYF. This chain connects TRBV28 to TRBJ2-7; no reliable D call. Per the germline V gene, CDR1 is MDHEN and CDR2 is SYDVKM. This CDR3 region has 12 residues. V was trimmed by 6 bases and J by 5 bases, leaving 11 bases between them.

The chain combines TRBV27 with TRBJ1-1; D is uncertain. V was clipped by 6 bases and J by 0 bases, with 8 bases between them. The germline V gene has CDR1 MNHEY and CDR2 SMNVEV (reference sequence). The CDR3 extends over 13 amino acids. CDR3 loop: CASSHGLNTEAFF. The CDR3 DNA is TGTGCCAGCAGCCACGGACTGAACACTGAAGCTTTCTTT.

The chain uses TRBV6-1 and TRBJ2-7, with D uncertain. Germline V gives CDR1 MNHNS, CDR2 SASEGT. The CDR3 totals 13 residues. V was cut by 2 bases and J by 7 bases, with 12 bases left in between. This chain's CDR3 is CASSEYMPDEQYF. CDR3 coding DNA: TGTGCCAGCAGTGAATATATGCCTGATGAGCAGTACTTC.

The chain combines TRBV6-6 with TRBJ1-1, with D maybe TRBD1 (5 bases). V was pared by 2 bases and J by 1 base, with 14 bases between. CDR1 is MNHNY, CDR2 SVGAGI, per germline (reference sequence). CDR3 length: 16 amino acids. The CDR3, as DNA: TGTGCCAGCAGTTACGAGAGGGGAGGTCAGAACACTGAAGCTTTCTTT. This sequence encodes CASSYERGGQNTEAFF.

The chain couples TRBV9 to TRBJ1-1; TRBD1 is a possible D gene (5 bases). The V end was cut by 1 base, the J end by 1 base, with 8 bases between. Germline V lookup: CDR1 SGDLS, CDR2 YYNGEE. This CDR3 is 14 amino acids long. The CDR3 loop reads CASSVTGTNTEAFF. The CDR3 region has the DNA TGTGCCAGCAGCGTAACAGGTACGAACACTGAAGCTTTCTTT.

The J gene is TRBJ2-3, the V gene TRBV9, with 7 bases identical to TRBD2. The V segment lost 4 bases and the J segment 3 bases; nucleotides outside the gene matches: 2. The CDR3 runs to 13 residues. Germline assignment: CDR1 SGDLS and CDR2 YYNGEE. CDR3 in amino acids: CASSRGGTDTQYF. CDR3 sequence (DNA): TGTGCCAGCAGCAGGGGAGGGACAGATACGCAGTATTTT. Combining the CDR3 with reference TRBV9 and TRBJ2-3 gives the whole variable domain DSGVTQTPKHLITATGQRVTLRCSPRSGDLSVYWYQQSLDQGLQFLIQYYNGEERAKGNILERFSAQQFPDLHSELNLSSLELGDSALYFCASSRGGTDTQYFGPGTRLTVL.

The chain uses TRBV27 and TRBJ1-2, with D possibly TRBD1 on 6 matching bases. Germline CDR1 MNHEY, CDR2 SMNVEV (reference sequence). The CDR3 loop spans 16 amino acids. V dropped 4 bases and J dropped 0 bases, with 15 bases sitting between them. CDR3 bases: TGTGCCAGCAGTTACGTGGGGGCTAGAGCTAACTATGGCTACACCTTC. Translating it yields CASSYVGARANYGYTF.

V and J are TRBV28 and TRBJ1-3; D is undetermined. Trimming took off 6 bases at V and 4 bases at J, with 7 bases between the two ends. Germline V CDR1 and CDR2: MDHEN, SYDVKM. The CDR3 has 12 amino acids. CDR3: CASSSGGNTIYF. Here the CDR3 DNA reads TGTGCCAGCAGCTCGGGAGGAAACACCATATATTTT.